Below, 5 T cell receptor beta chains from the same sample are listed, as sequenced in a study of control samples from healthy donors and cancer patients. The table came from immunoSEQ multiplex PCR; TCRdb's copy has only in-frame clones and leaves some out. Of tens of thousands of clones listed, about 89% are singletons. Sequencing was done on a sample of blood. The receptors were gathered from a man aged 45-60 years in good health.

V is TRBV2 and J is TRBJ1-1, with 7 bases matching TRBD1. V shed 2 bases and J 7 bases; nucleotides not matched to a gene: 10. Per the germline V gene, CDR1 is SNHLY and CDR2 is FYNNEI. The CDR3 consists of 15 residues. Written as DNA, the CDR3 is TGTGCCAGCAGTGAATCTGCGGACAGGAGTAGTGAAGCTTTCTTT. Its translation is CASSESADRSSEAFF.

This clone has only one observation. The V and J genes are TRBV7-2 and TRBJ1-3; possible D gene TRBD1, 5 bases. Germline CDR1 is SGHTA and CDR2 is FQGNSA. V was clipped by 5 bases and J by 2 bases, with 13 bases between them. The CDR3 totals 15 residues. CDR3 sequence reads: CASSLTDPAGNTIYF. For the CDR3, the DNA is TGTGCCAGCAGCCTGACAGACCCAGCTGGAAACACCATATATTTT.

The count of this clone is one. The chain uses TRBV7-2 and TRBJ1-5; 8 bases are shared with TRBD1. The CDR3 length is 16 residues. V trimming: 5 bases; J trimming: 5 bases; junction bases outside the gene matches: 11. Per germline, CDR1 SGHTA and CDR2 FQGNSA. Written as DNA, the CDR3 is TGTGCCAGCAGCAGTGTGGAACAGGGGGGTGATCAGCCCCAGCATTTT. Protein product: CASSSVEQGGDQPQHF.

The V call is TRBV30, the J call TRBJ1-1; no reliable D call. The CDR3 totals 12 residues. CDR1 and CDR2 (germline): GTSNPN, SVGIG (reference sequence). Trimming shortened V by 1 base and J by 5 bases, and 8 bases separated the two germline ends. CDR3 DNA sequence: TGTGCCTGGAGTGGTCGGTCAACTGAAGCTTTCTTT. As protein: CAWSGRSTEAFF.

The chain uses TRBV5-1 and TRBJ2-1, with 10 bases identical to TRBD2. The CDR3 contains 15 residues. The V segment lost 0 bases and the J segment 7 bases; nucleotides outside the gene matches: 4. Germline V gene sequence: CDR1 SGHRS, CDR2 YFSETQ. The CDR3 reads CASSLELAGRNEQFF. Here the CDR3 DNA reads TGCGCCAGCAGCTTGGAACTAGCGGGACGGAATGAGCAGTTCTTC.